This TCR beta chain appears in the sequencing data of a study of cytomegalovirus exposure and HLA in healthy donors. Only a few counts were recorded for this clone. This CDR3 spans 12 amino acids. V dropped 5 bases and J dropped 9; count of bases not matched to a gene: 5. Germline loops: CDR1 SEHNR, CDR2 FQNEAQ (reference sequence). Both 60 Vbeta primers and 13 Jbeta primers went into the PCR. Repertoires were generated with immunoSEQ multiplex PCR, while TCRdb's copy carries only in-frame clones and drops some. The sample includes around 88,000 clones, approximately 74% of them seen just once. The V gene is TRBV7-9, the J gene TRBJ2-7; the match to TRBD1 covers 9 bases. The TCR comes from a male donor in good health and CMV-seronegative. Input material: PBMCs. CDR3 sequence reads: CASSTGGERQYF. The CDR3 nucleotides read TGTGCCAGCAGCACAGGGGGCGAACGGCAGTACTTC.